This T cell receptor beta chain was sequenced during a study of blood T cell repertoires in COVID-19. Turning to the study itself: COVID-19 samples collected from the United States, Italy and Spain covered acute and convalescent phases. Sources were T cells, B-cell-depleted T cells, or PBMCs; the material itself was cDNA or gDNA.

Trimming removed 5 bases at V and 0 bases at J, with 11 bases between. The CDR3 sequence is 15 residues long. Germline V gene lookup returns CDR1 SEHNR and CDR2 FQNEAQ (reference sequence). Authors' processing steps: Reference gene primer amplification in the assay estimated nucleated cell counts. The table came from immunoSEQ multiplex PCR; TCRdb's copy has only in-frame clones and leaves some out. V and J calls and clone size follow that table, whereas D and trimming were derived from the DNA. The sample records about 88,000 clones, 90% being singletons. Sequenced: peripheral blood. This TCR came from a man in his sixties with acute or convalescent COVID-19. J is TRBJ2-1 and V is TRBV7-9, with D perhaps matching TRBD2 (5 bases). The CDR3 nucleotides are TGTGCCAGCAGCGCGGCCGGGGTCTCCTACAATGAGCAGTTCTTC. Translation: CASSAAGVSYNEQFF. The variable domain in full, with the rest retrieved from reference TRBV7-9 and TRBJ2-1, is DTGVSQNPRHKITKRGQNVTFRCDPISEHNRLYWYRQTLGQGPEFLTYFQNEAQLEKSRLLSDRFSAERPKGSFSTLEIQRTEQGDSAMYLCASSAAGVSYNEQFFGPGTRLTVL.